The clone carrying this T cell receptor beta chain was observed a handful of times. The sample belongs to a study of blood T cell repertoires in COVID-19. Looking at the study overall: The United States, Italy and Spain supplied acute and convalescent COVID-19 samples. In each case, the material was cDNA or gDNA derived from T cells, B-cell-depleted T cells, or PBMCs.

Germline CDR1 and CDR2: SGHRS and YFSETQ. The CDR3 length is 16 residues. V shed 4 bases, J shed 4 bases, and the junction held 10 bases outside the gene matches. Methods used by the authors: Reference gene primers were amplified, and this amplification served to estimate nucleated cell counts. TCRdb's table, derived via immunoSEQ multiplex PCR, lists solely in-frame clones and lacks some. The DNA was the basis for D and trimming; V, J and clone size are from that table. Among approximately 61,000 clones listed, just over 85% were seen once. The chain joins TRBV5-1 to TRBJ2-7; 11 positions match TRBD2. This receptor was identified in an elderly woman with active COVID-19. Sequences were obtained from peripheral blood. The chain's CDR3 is CASSPTSGVTGYEQYF. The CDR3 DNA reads TGCGCCAGCAGCCCGACTAGCGGGGTAACGGGTTACGAGCAGTACTTC.